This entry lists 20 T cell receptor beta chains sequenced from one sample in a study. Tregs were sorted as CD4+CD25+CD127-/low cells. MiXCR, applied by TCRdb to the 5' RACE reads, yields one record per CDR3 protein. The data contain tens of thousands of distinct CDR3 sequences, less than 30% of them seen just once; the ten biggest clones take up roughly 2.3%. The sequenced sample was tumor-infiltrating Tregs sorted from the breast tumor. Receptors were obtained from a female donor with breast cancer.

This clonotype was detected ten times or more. CDR3 sequence reads: CASSGQGETQYF. Here the CDR3 DNA reads TGTGCCAGCAGTGGACAGGGGGAGACCCAGTACTTC. The chain recombines TRBV11-1 with TRBJ2-5, with 9 bases that match TRBD1. The CDR3 totals 12 residues. J was trimmed by 5 bases and V by 6 bases; bases with no gene match: 1. Looked up from germline, CDR1 is SGHAT and CDR2 is FQDESV (reference sequence).

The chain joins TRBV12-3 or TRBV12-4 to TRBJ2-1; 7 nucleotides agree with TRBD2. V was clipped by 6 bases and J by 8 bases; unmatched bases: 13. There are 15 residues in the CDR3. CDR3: CASSPTSERVDEQFF. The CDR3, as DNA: TGTGCCAGCAGCCCTACTAGCGAGAGAGTGGATGAGCAGTTCTTC.

The CDR3 spells CASKRDPQETQYF. The CDR3 DNA reads as TGTGCCAGCAAGCGGGATCCGCAAGAGACCCAGTACTTC. The chain uses TRBV6-2 or TRBV6-3 and TRBJ2-5, with 7 bases matching TRBD2. The CDR3 is made up of 13 amino acids. Looked up from germline, CDR1 is MNHEY and CDR2 is SVGEGT. With 7 bases clipped from V and 2 bases from J, the junction kept 4 bases outside the gene matches.

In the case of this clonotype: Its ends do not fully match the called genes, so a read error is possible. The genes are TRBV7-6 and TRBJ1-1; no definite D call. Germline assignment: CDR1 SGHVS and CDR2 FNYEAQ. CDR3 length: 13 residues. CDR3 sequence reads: CASSLEPNTGAFF. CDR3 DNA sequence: TGTGCCAGCAGCTTAGAGCCCAACACTGGAGCTTTCTTT.

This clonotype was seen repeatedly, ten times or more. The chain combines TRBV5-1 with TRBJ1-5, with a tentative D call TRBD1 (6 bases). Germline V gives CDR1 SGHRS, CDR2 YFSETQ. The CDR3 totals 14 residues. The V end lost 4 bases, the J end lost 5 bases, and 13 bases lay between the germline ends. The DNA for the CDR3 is TGCGCCAGCAGCGTTGGGGGGCGCGATCAGCCCCAGCATTTT. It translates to CASSVGGRDQPQHF.

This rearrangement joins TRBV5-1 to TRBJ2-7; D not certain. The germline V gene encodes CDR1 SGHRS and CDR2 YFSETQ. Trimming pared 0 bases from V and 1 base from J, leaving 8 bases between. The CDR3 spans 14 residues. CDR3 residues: CASSLVADSYEQYF. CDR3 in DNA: TGCGCCAGCAGCTTGGTCGCAGATTCCTACGAGCAGTACTTC.

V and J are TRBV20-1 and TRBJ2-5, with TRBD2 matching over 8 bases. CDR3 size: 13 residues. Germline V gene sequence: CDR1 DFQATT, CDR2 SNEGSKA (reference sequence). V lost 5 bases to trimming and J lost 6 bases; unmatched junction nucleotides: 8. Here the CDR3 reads CSASGGGMKTQYF. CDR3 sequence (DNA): TGCAGTGCTTCCGGGGGGGGGATGAAGACCCAGTACTTC.

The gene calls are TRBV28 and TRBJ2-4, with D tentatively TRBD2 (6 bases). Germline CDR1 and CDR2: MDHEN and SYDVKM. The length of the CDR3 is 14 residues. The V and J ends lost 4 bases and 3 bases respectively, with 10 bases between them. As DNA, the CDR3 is TGTGCCAGCAGTTCTATGCGGGGCAAAAACATTCAGTACTTC. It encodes CASSSMRGKNIQYF.

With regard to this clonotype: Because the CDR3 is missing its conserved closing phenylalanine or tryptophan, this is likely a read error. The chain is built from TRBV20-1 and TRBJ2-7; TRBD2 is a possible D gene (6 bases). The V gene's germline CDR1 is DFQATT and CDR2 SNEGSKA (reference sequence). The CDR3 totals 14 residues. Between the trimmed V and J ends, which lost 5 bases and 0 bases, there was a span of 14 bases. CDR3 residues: CSAGDPGSSYEQYY. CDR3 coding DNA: TGCAGTGCTGGGGATCCCGGGAGCTCCTACGAGCAGTACTAC.

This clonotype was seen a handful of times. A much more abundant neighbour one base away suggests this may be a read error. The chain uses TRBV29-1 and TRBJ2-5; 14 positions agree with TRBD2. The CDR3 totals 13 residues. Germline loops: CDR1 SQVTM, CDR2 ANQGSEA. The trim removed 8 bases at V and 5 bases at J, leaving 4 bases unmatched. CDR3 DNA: TGCAGCCCGCGGACTAGCGGGGGGGAGACCCAGTACTTC. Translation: CSPRTSGGETQYF.

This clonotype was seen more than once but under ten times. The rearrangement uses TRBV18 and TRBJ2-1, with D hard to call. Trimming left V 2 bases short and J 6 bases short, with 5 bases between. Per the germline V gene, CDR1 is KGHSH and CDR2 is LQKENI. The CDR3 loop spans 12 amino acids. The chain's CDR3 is CASSPSTNEQFF. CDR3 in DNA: TGTGCCAGCTCACCAAGCACCAATGAGCAGTTCTTC.

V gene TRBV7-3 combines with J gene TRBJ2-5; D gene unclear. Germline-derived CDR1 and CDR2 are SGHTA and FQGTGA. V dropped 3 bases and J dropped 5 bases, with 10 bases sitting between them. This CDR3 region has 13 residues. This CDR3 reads CASSLHKSETQYF. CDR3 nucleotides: TGTGCCAGCAGCTTGCACAAAAGCGAGACCCAGTACTTC.

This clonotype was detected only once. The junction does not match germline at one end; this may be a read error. The CDR3 coding sequence is TGTGCCAGCAGCGTAGCGGGGGACAGGGCTGAAGCTTTCTTT. It yields the protein CASSVAGDRAEAFF. The rearrangement uses TRBV7-9 and TRBJ1-1, with TRBD1 matching 9 bases. This CDR3 comprises 14 residues. CDR1 SEHNR and CDR2 FQNEAQ come from the germline V gene (reference sequence).

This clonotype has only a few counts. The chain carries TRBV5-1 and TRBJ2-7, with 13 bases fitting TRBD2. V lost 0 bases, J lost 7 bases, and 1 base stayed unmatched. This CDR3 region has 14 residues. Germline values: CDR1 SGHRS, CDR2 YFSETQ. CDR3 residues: CASSLAGLAGEQYF. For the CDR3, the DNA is TGCGCCAGCAGCTTGGCGGGACTAGCGGGAGAGCAGTACTTC.

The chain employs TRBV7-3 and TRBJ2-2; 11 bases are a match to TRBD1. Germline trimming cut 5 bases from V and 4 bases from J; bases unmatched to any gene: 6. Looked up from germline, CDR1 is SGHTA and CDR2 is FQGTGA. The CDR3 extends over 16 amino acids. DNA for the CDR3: TGTGCCAGCAGCCCCCGGACAGGGGGCGTCACCGGGGAGCTGTTTTTT. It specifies CASSPRTGGVTGELFF.

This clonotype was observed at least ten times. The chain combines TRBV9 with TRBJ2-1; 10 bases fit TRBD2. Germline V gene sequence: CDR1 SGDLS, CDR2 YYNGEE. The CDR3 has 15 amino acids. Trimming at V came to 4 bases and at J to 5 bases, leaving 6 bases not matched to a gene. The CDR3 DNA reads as TGTGCCAGCAGCCCCTGGACTAGCGGTAACAATGAGCAGTTCTTC. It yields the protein CASSPWTSGNNEQFF.

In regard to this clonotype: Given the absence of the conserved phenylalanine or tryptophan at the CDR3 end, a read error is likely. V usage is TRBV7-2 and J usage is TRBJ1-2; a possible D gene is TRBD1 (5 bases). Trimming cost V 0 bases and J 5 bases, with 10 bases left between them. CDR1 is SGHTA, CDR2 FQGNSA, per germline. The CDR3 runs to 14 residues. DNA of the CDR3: TGTGCCAGCAGCTTAGCGCGGACAATGTATGGCTACACCTAC. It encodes CASSLARTMYGYTY.

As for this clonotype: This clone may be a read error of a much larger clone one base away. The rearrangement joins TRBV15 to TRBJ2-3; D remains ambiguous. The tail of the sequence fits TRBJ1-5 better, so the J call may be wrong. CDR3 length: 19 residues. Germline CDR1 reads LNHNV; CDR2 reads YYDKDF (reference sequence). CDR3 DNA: TGTGCCACCAGCAGAGTGGGTGGGCGCACCGACCAGGTCGCAGATACGCAGCATTTT. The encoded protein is CATSRVGGRTDQVADTQHF.

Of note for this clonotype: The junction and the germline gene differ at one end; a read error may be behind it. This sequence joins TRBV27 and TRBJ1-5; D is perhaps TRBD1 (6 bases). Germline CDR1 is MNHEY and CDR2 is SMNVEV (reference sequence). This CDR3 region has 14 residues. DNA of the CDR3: TGTGCCAGCAGTTTATCTGCAGGGGACCAGCCCCAGCGTTTT. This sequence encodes CASSLSAGDQPQRF.

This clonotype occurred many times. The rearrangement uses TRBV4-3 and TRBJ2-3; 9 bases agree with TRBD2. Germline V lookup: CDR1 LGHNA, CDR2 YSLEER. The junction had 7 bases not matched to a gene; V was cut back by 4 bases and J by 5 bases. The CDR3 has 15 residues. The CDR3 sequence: CASSPHHSGRDTQYF. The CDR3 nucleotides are TGCGCCAGCAGCCCCCATCATAGCGGGAGAGATACGCAGTATTTT.